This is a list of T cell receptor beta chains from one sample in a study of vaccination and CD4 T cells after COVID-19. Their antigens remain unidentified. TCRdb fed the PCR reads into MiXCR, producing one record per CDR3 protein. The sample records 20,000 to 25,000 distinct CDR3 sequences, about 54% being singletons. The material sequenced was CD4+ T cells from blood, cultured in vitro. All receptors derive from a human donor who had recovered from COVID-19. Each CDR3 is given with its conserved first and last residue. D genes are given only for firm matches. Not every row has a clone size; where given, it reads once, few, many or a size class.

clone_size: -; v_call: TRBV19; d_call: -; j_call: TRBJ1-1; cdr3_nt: TGTGCCAGTAGTATTGACCAGAACACTGAAGCTTTCTTT; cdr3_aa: CASSIDQNTEAFF
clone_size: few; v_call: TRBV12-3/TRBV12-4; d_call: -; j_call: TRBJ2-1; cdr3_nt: TGTGCCAGCAGTTCCACACCTCCAATGAGCTCCTACAATGAGCAGTTCTTC; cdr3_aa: CASSSTPPMSSYNEQFF
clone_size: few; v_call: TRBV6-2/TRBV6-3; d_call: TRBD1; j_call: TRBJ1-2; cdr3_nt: TGTGCCAGCAGTTTCAGGGGGCGCGGCTATGGCTACACCTTC; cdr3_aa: CASSFRGRGYGYTF
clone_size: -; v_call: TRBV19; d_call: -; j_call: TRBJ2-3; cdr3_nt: TGTGCCAGTAGTATTGGGCTAGCAACAGATACGCAGTATTTT; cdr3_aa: CASSIGLATDTQYF
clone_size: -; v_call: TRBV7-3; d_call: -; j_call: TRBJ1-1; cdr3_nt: TGTGCCAGCAGCCTAACAGGGTTTGAAGCTTTCTTT; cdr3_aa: CASSLTGFEAFF
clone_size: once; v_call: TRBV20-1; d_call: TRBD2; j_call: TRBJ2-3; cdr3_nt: TGCAGTACTTCTCGGGCGGGAGGAACAGATACGCAGTATTTT; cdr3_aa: CSTSRAGGTDTQYF
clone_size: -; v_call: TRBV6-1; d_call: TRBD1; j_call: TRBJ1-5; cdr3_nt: TGTGCCAGCACCGACAGGGGGCTTCAGCCCCAGCATTTT; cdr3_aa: CASTDRGLQPQHF
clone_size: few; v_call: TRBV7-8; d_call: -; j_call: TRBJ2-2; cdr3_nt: TGTGCCAGCAGCCCGCAACCTCGTATCAACACCGGGGAGCTGTTTTTT; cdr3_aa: CASSPQPRINTGELFF
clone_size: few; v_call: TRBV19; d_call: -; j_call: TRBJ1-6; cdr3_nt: TGTGCCAGTAGTCCCAACGACAGATTAAATTCACCCCTCCACTTT; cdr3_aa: CASSPNDRLNSPLHF
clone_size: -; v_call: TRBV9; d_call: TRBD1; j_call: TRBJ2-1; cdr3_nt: TGTGCCAGCAGCGTTGGGGGACAGACCTACAATGAGCAGTTCTTC; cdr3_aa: CASSVGGQTYNEQFF
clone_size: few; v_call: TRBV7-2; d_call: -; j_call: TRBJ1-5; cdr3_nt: TGTGCCAGCAGCTTAGTAGGCTTAAATCAGCCCCAGCATTTT; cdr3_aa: CASSLVGLNQPQHF
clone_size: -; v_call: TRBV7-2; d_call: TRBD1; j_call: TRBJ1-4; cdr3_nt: TGTGCCAGCAGCTCTCATACGGGGACAGGGTCTGCAACTAATGAAAAACTGTTTTTT; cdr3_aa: CASSSHTGTGSATNEKLFF
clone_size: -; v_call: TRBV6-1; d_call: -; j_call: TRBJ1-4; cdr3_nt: TGTGCCAGCAGACCCGGGACGGATGAAAAACTGTTTTTT; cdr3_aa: CASRPGTDEKLFF
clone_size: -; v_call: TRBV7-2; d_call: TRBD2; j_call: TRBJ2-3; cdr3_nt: TGTGCCAGCAGCTTTAGCGGGGGGGGCACGAATACGCAGTATTTT; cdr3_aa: CASSFSGGGTNTQYF
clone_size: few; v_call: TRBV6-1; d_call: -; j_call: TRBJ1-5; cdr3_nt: TGTGCCAGCAGTGAGCCGGGTATGGGCCAGCATTTT; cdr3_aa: CASSEPGMGQHF
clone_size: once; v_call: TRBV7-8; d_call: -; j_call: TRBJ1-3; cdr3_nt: TGTGCCAGCAGCTTACGGGGTACTGGAAACACCATATATTTT; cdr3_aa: CASSLRGTGNTIYF
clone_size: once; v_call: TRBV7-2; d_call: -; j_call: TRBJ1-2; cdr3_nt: TGTGCCAGCAGCTTAGAGTTCTCGGGAGAGGGCTACACCTTC; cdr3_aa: CASSLEFSGEGYTF
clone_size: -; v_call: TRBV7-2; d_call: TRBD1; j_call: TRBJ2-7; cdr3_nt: TGTGCCAGCGCTCCCGACCGGGACAGAACCTACGAGCAGTACTTC; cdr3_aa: CASAPDRDRTYEQYF
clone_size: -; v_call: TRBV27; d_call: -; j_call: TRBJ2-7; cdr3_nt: TGTGCCAGCAGGGGGACCCGGGACAACCCCTACGAGCAGTACTTC; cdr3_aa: CASRGTRDNPYEQYF
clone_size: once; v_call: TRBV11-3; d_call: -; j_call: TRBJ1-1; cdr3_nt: TGTGCCAGCAGCTTAGGGGCATTGCGTGAAGCTTTCTTT; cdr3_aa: CASSLGALREAFF
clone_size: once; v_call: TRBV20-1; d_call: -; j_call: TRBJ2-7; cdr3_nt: TGCAGTGCTAGAGATCTTACATCCCGCTCCTACGAGCAGTACTTC; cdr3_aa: CSARDLTSRSYEQYF
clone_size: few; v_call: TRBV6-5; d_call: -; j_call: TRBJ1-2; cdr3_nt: TGTGCCAGCAGTTACAGCACCCGGTTAGAACGCTACACCTTC; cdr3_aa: CASSYSTRLERYTF
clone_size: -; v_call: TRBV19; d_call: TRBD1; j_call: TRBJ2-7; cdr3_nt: TGTGCCAGTAGTAGACAGGGGGCTTCCTACGAGCAGTACTTC; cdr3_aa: CASSRQGASYEQYF